Detailed here is one T cell receptor (beta chain). The entry originates in a study of shared clonotypes between healthy human individuals. Per the germline V gene, CDR1 is ENHRY and CDR2 is SYGVKD. The CDR3 is 14 amino acids. After removal of 2 bases from V and 8 bases from J, the junction contained 5 bases not matched to a gene. Repertoires were generated with immunoSEQ multiplex PCR, while TCRdb's copy carries only in-frame clones and drops some. Seen here are about 2.4 million clones, over 85% observed once, and the top ten hold 0.35% to 0.45%. The receptor was isolated from a man between 18 and 29 years old in good health. Some clones in this sample may be carry-over from other donors' samples. The rearrangement links TRBV10-3 to TRBJ2-1, with 8 bases that match TRBD1. Source material: naive CD4+ T cells from PBMCs. Subset noted: CD45RA+ positively selected. The CDR3 DNA reads as TGTGCCATCAGTGAGGGACAGGGACAAGATGAGCAGTTCTTC. It specifies CAISEGQGQDEQFF.